This T cell receptor beta chain derives from a study of blood T cell repertoires in COVID-19. V gave up 3 bases and J gave up 1 base; unmatched junction bases: 7. Germline V gene sequence: CDR1 SGHRS, CDR2 YFSETQ. CDR3 length: 15 residues. Original data processing: Reference gene primer amplification gave nucleated cell count estimates. Clones were sequenced by immunoSEQ multiplex PCR, and TCRdb holds only the in-frame ones, with some missing. V and J calls and clone size follow that table, whereas D and trimming were derived from the DNA. Among about 270,000 clones, over 85% were seen once, and the ten largest hold more than 1.5%. Those enrolled, adults aged roughly 18 to 90 years, came from about two dozen US areas. Recovery meant two consecutive negative NP/OP PCR tests, professional clearance, or resolved symptoms.

The V gene is TRBV5-1, the J gene TRBJ2-7; 7 positions match TRBD2. Sample: PBMCs or T cells enriched from blood (not recorded which). The receptor comes from a woman in her sixties or seventies who had recovered from COVID-19. CDR3 residues: CASSSGGGQSYEQYF. The CDR3 DNA reads as TGCGCCAGCAGCTCGGGGGGAGGGCAATCCTACGAGCAGTACTTC.